The present T cell receptor beta chain was sequenced within a study of CD8 T cells in Susac syndrome. The germline V gene has CDR1 DFQATT and CDR2 SNEGSKA (reference sequence). The CDR3 has 16 residues. With 2 bases removed from V and 7 bases from J, the gap between germline ends came to 23 bases. Blood CD8+ and CD4+ T cells underwent high-throughput TCR beta sequencing. With random hexamers, reverse transcription was performed on roughly 0.5 to 1 ug of RNA. TCRdb itself ran the immunoSEQ multiplex PCR reads through MiXCR, one entry per CDR3 protein. The sample lists about 250,000 distinct CDR3 sequences, around 93% occurring once.

The specimen was CD4+ T cells from PBMCs. The sequence was obtained from a human donor with multiple sclerosis. The chain employs TRBV20-1 and TRBJ2-5; D unclear. The CDR3 DNA reads TGCAGTGCTAGACCGGCCAGTGACCCCAGGATGGGGACCCAGTACTTC. It specifies CSARPASDPRMGTQYF.